This T cell receptor beta chain was sequenced for a study of OX40 agonist ivuxolimab in advanced cancers. TCRdb's copy holds only in-frame clones and misses some; the assay was immunoSEQ multiplex PCR. The sample records tens of thousands of clones, about 94% being singletons. Losses at the gene ends were 0 bases for V and 0 bases for J; bases not matched to a gene: 2. CDR3 size: 16 residues. Germline CDR1 SGHTA, CDR2 FQGNSA. Sequencing was performed on CD4+ or CD8+ T cells sorted from blood, taken in a trial of the OX40 agonist ivuxolimab. This receptor was obtained from an adult with an advanced solid tumor such as melanoma, head and neck, liver or kidney cancer. V is TRBV7-2 and J is TRBJ2-7; 10 positions match TRBD2. The chain's CDR3 is CASSLATSGVSYEQYF. The CDR3 DNA reads as TGTGCCAGCAGCTTAGCAACTAGCGGGGTCTCCTACGAGCAGTACTTC.